This T cell receptor beta chain originates from a study of T cell responses to AZD1222 COVID-19 vaccine. Notes on the study in general: Unmutated variant regions are reportedly the target of nearly half of TCRs that are spike-specific.

The V end was cut by 1 base, the J end by 2 bases, with 7 bases between. Germline CDR1 reads SGHRS; CDR2 reads YFSETQ. CDR3 size: 13 residues. With respect to this clone: As yet, its antigen is unknown.

Data came from immunoSEQ multiplex PCR; TCRdb stores just in-frame clones and leaves some out. The repertoire holds roughly 120,000 clones, with approximately 84% as singletons. The TCR originated in an adult in good health. Sequences were derived from peripheral blood, sampled on day 0 of AZD1222 vaccination. The chain employs TRBV5-1 and TRBJ2-7; D not certain. The CDR3 sequence is CASSLSVTYEQYF. CDR3 nucleotide sequence: TGCGCCAGCAGCTTGTCCGTCACCTACGAGCAGTACTTC.